The entry below gives a single T cell receptor beta chain sequence along with its context. Clones were read by immunoSEQ multiplex PCR, and TCRdb kept only the in-frame ones, dropping some. The profile shows 30,000 to 45,000 clones, 75% to 85% of them singletons. The sample originates from a study of preoperative IRX-2 immunotherapy in early breast cancer. Noted treatment: preoperative locoregional IRX-2 cytokine immunotherapy. Samples came from a phase Ib trial of preoperative locoregional IRX-2 cytokine immunotherapy. CDR3 size: 13 residues. CDR1 and CDR2 from the germline V gene are GTSNPN and SVGIG (reference sequence). Trimming removed 3 bases from V and 4 bases from J, with 10 bases in between.

The TCR was taken from a human donor with breast cancer. This sequence joins TRBV30 and TRBJ1-5; D not certain. Source: lymph node tissue, taken after IRX-2 immunotherapy. The CDR3 here is CAWRGSWNQPQHF. CDR3 nucleotide sequence: TGTGCCTGGAGGGGTAGCTGGAATCAGCCCCAGCATTTT. Supplemented by reference TRBV30 and TRBJ1-5, the full variable domain reads SQTIHQWPATLVQPVGSPLSLECTVEGTSNPNLYWYRQAAGRGLQLLFYSVGIGQISSEVPQNLSASRPQDRQFILSSKKLLLSDSGFYLCAWRGSWNQPQHFGDGTRLSIL.